These 7 T cell receptor beta chains were all obtained from the same sample, sequenced in a study of T cells in Graves' hyperthyroidism and ophthalmopathy (dated by TCRdb to the late 2010s). The protocol used for the library was multiplex PCR. The reads were generated on an Illumina HiSeq 2000. Amplification of TCR beta CDR3 regions was carried out from RNA transcripts. For the first round of RT-PCR on the TCR CDR3, the HTBI primer set was used together with the Qiagen OneStep RT-PCR kit. In TCRdb, the public reads were trimmed at Q25 with fastp and aligned with MiXCR, with productive beta chains retained. CDR3 protein duplicates are merged, each entry listing the most common genes and DNA. The sample table holds about 400,000 distinct CDR3 sequences, of which over 12% were seen once. Jointly, the top ten make up around 27% of the sample. Material: blood. The receptors derive from a middle-aged man with Graves' ophthalmopathy.

This clonotype was detected many times. The gene calls are TRBV27 and TRBJ1-5, with D uncertain. V lost 5 bases and J 3 bases, leaving 11 bases between the germline ends. The CDR3 sequence is 14 residues long. Germline values: CDR1 MNHEY, CDR2 SMNVEV (reference sequence). The CDR3 nucleotides are TGTGCCAGCAGTACTGACGGAGTCAATCAGCCCCAGCATTTT. It specifies CASSTDGVNQPQHF.

This clonotype was detected many times. The J gene is TRBJ1-6, the V gene TRBV7-9; 7 bases fit TRBD1. This CDR3 has 15 residues. Germline V gene data show CDR1 as SEHNR and CDR2 as FQNEAQ (reference sequence). V lost 5 bases to trimming and J lost 8 bases; unmatched junction nucleotides: 9. In DNA, the CDR3 is TGTGCCAGCAGCCAAACCCGGGACAGCTATTCACCCCTCCACTTT. It encodes CASSQTRDSYSPLHF.

This clonotype was seen many times. The chain is built from TRBV3-1 and TRBJ1-1; D gene ambiguous. CDR1 is LGHDT and CDR2 is YNNKEL in the germline V gene (reference sequence). The V and J ends lost 1 base and 8 bases respectively, with 11 bases between them. The length of the CDR3 is 13 residues. The CDR3 region is CASSQVWGLEAFF. CDR3 nucleotide sequence: TGTGCCAGCAGCCAAGTTTGGGGATTAGAAGCTTTCTTT.

V gene TRBV6-2 or TRBV6-3 combines with J gene TRBJ2-5, with 8 nucleotides matching TRBD1. In germline, CDR1 is MNHEY, CDR2 SVGEGT. The CDR3 spans 15 residues. V lost 5 bases to trimming and J lost 4 bases; unmatched junction nucleotides: 9. The DNA of the CDR3 is TGTGCCAGCAGTCAGGACAGGGATATGCGAGAGACCCAGTACTTC. This sequence encodes CASSQDRDMRETQYF.

This clonotype showed up many times. The chain couples TRBV5-1 to TRBJ2-5; D is unclear. The ends were cut back, 5 bases at V and 5 bases at J, with 13 bases in the middle. Germline-derived CDR1 and CDR2 are SGHRS and YFSETQ. The CDR3 extends over 13 amino acids. Written as DNA, the CDR3 is TGCGCCAGCAGACTCGGACGCAAGGAGACCCAGTACTTC. Translated, it gives CASRLGRKETQYF.

At least ten counts were recorded for this clonotype. This chain uses TRBV18 with TRBJ2-3; D not certain. Germline CDR1 reads KGHSH; CDR2 reads LQKENI. V was trimmed by 3 bases and J by 10 bases, leaving 8 bases between them. This CDR3 has 11 amino acids. For the CDR3, the DNA is TGTGCCAGCTCACCTCGTAGTGCGCAGTATTTT. It yields the protein CASSPRSAQYF.

This clonotype has a count of ten or more. This rearrangement joins TRBV27 to TRBJ1-2; 9 positions agree with TRBD1. CDR1 and CDR2 (germline): MNHEY, SMNVEV (reference sequence). This CDR3 is built from 13 residues. The junction had 2 bases not matched to a gene; V was cut back by 6 bases and J by 3 bases. The CDR3 is CASSRTGDYGYTF. The CDR3, as DNA: TGTGCCAGCAGCCGGACAGGGGACTATGGCTACACCTTC.